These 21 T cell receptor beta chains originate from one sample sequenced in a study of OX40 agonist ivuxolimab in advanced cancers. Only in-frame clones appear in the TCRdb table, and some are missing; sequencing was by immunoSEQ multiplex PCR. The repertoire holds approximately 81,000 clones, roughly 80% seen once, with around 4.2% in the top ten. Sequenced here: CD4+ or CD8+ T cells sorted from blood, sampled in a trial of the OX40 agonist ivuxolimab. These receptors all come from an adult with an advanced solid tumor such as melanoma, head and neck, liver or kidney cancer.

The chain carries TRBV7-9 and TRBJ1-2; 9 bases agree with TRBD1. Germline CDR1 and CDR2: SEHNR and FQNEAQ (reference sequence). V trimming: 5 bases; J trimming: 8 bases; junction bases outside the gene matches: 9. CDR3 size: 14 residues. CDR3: CASSLQGAGFGYTF. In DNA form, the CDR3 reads TGTGCCAGCAGCCTACAGGGGGCTGGATTCGGCTACACCTTC.

The CDR3 region has the DNA TGTGCCAGCAGCGGGGTCGACAGGGGCAAGGATGGCTACACCTTC. Its protein product is CASSGVDRGKDGYTF. The chain links TRBV5-4 to TRBJ1-2, with 8 bases aligning to TRBD1. Germline lookup yields CDR1 SGHNT and CDR2 YYREEE (reference sequence). V shed 4 bases and J 6 bases; nucleotides not matched to a gene: 11. The length of the CDR3 is 15 residues.

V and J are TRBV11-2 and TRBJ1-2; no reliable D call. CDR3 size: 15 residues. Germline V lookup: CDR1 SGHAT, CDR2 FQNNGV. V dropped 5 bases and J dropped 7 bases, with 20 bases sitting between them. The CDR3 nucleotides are TGTGCCAGCAGCCTCGGTCCGTCAGGAGGCCTTGGCTACACCTTC. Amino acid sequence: CASSLGPSGGLGYTF.

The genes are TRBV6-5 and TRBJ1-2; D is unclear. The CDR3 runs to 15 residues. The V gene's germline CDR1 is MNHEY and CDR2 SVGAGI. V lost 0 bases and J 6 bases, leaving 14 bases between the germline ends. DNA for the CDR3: TGTGCCAGCAGTTACTCGGCTTCCGTGGTGAATGGCTACACCTTC. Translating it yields CASSYSASVVNGYTF.

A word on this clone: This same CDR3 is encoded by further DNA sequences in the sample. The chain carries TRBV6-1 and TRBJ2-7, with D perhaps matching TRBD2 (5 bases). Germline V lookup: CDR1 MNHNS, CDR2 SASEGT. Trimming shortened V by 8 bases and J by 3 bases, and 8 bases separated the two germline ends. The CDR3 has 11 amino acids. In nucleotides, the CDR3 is TGTGCCAGCCCTCGGGGCTACGAGCAGTACTTC. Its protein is CASPRGYEQYF.

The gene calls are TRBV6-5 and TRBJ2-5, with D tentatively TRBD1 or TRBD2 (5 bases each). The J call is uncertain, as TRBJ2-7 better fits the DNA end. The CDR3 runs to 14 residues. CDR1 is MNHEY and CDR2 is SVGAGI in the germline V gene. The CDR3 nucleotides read TGTGCCAGCAGTCCGACCGGGACCAGTCGCGAGCAGTACTTC. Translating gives CASSPTGTSREQYF.

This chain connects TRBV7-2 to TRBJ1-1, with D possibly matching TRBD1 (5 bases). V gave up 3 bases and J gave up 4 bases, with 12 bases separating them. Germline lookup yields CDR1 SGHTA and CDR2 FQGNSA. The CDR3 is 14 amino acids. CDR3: CASSLGGAVTEAFF. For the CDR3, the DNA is TGTGCCAGCAGCTTGGGAGGGGCCGTCACTGAAGCTTTCTTT.

CDR3 in DNA: TGTGCCAGCAGTGTTGGTCCCTCCTACGAGCAGTACTTC. Encoded protein: CASSVGPSYEQYF. J is TRBJ2-7 and V is TRBV2, with D unresolved. Germline V gives CDR1 SNHLY, CDR2 FYNNEI. This CDR3 contains 13 residues. The V and J ends lost 4 bases and 0 bases respectively, with 7 bases between them. The whole variable domain, remainder taken from reference TRBV2 and TRBJ2-7, is EPEVTQTPSHQVTQMGQEVILRCVPISNHLYFYWYRQILGQKVEFLVSFYNNEISEKSEIFDDQFSVERPDGSNFTLKIRSTKLEDSAMYFCASSVGPSYEQYFGPGTRLTVT.

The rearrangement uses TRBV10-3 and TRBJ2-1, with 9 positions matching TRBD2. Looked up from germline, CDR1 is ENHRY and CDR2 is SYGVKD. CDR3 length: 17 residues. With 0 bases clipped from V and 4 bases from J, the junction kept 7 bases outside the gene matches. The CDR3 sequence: CAISESLAGPKYNEQFF. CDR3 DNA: TGTGCCATCAGTGAGTCTCTAGCGGGGCCCAAGTACAATGAGCAGTTCTTC.

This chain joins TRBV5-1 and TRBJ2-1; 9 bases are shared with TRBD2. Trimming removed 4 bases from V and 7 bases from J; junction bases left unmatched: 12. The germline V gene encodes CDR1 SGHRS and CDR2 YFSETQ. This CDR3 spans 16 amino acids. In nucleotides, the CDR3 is TGCGCCAGCAGCATCCTAGCGGGACCCTCCGGGAATGAGCAGTTCTTC. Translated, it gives CASSILAGPSGNEQFF.

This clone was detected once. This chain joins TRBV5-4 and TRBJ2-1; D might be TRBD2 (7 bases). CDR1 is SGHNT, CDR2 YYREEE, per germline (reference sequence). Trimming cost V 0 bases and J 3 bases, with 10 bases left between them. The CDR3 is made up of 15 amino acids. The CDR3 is CASSLGGGVYNEQFF. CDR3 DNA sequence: TGTGCCAGCAGCTTGGGAGGGGGGGTCTACAATGAGCAGTTCTTC.

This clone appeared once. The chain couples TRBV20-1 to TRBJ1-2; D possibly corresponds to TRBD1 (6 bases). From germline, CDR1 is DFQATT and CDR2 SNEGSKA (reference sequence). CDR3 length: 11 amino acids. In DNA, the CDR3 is TGCACTCTAGGGGGTAACTATGGCTACACCTTC. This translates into CTLGGNYGYTF.

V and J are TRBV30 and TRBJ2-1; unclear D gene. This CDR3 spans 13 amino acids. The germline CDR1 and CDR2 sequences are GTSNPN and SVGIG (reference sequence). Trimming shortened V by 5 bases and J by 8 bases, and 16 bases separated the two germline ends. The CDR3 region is CAWGDGVWDEQFF. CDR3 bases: TGTGCCTGGGGGGATGGGGTTTGGGATGAGCAGTTCTTC.

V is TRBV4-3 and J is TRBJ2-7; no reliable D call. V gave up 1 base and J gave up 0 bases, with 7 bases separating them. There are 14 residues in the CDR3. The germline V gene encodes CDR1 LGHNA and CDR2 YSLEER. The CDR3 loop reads CASSQVGSSYEQYF. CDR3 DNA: TGCGCCAGCAGCCAAGTTGGTTCCTCCTACGAGCAGTACTTC.

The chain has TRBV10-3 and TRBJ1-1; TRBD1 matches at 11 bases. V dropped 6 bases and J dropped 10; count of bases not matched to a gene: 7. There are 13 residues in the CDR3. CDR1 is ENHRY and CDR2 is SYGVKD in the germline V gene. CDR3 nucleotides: TGTGCCATCAGGAACCGGGACAGGGGGGGAGCTTTCTTT. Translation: CAIRNRDRGGAFF.

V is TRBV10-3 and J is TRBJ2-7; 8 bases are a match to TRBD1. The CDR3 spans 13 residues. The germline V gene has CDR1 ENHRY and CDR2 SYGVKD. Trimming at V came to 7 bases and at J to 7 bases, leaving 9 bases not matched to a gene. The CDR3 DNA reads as TGTGCCATCAAACGGACAGGGTCTACGGAGCAGTACTTC. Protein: CAIKRTGSTEQYF.

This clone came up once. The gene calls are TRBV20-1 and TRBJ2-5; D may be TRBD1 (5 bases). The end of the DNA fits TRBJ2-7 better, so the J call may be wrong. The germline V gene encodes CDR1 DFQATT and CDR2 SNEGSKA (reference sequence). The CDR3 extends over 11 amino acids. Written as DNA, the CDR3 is TGCAGTGCTAGAAGGGGCTACGAGCAGTACTTC. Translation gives CSARRGYEQYF.

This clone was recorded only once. The CDR3 loop is CASSSPGLVDEQYF. CDR3 nucleotides: TGTGCCAGCAGTTCTCCCGGACTAGTCGACGAGCAGTACTTC. This chain uses TRBV6-5 with TRBJ2-7, with 7 bases fitting TRBD2. With V trimmed by 4 bases and J by 5 bases, 8 bases remained unmatched. The CDR3 has 14 amino acids. The germline V gene has CDR1 MNHEY and CDR2 SVGAGI.

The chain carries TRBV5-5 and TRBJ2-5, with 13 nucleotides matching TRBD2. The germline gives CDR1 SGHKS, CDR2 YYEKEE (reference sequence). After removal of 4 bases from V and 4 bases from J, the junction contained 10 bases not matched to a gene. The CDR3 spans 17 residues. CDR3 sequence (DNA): TGTGCCAGCAGCAAGGGACTAGCGGGGTCAGTGGTAGAGACCCAGTACTTC. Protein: CASSKGLAGSVVETQYF.

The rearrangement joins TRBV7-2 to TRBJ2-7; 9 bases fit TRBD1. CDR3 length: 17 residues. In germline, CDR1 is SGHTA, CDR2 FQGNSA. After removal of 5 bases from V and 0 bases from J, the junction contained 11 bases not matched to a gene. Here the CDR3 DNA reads TGTGCCAGCAGCCCCGAGTGGGGGACAGGGCTCTCCTACGAGCAGTACTTC. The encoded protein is CASSPEWGTGLSYEQYF.

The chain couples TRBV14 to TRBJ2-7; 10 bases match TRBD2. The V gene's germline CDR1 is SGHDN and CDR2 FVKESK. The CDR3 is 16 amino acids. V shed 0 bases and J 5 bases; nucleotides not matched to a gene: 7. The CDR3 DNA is TGTGCCAGCAGCCAAGATCGGCGGACTAGCGGTGACGAGCAGTACTTC. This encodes CASSQDRRTSGDEQYF.